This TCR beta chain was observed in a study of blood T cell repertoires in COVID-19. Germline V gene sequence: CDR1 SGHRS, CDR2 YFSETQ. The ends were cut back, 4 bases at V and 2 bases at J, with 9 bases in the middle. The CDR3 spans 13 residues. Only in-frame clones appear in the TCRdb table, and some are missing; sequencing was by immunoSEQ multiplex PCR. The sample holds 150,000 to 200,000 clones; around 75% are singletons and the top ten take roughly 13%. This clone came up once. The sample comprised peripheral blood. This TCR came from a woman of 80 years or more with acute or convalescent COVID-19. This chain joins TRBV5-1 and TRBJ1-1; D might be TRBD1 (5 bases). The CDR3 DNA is TGCGCCAGCAGCATGACAGTAAACACTGAAGCTTTCTTT. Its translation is CASSMTVNTEAFF.